In its sample, the clone carrying this T cell receptor (beta chain) was seen a few times. Its specificity is unknown. V lost 0 bases and J 6 bases, leaving 9 bases between the germline ends. Germline CDR1 reads LNHNV; CDR2 reads YYDKDF (reference sequence). The CDR3 spans 14 residues. A second 7 to 11 cycle PCR used barcoded and J-beta primers. MiXCR was run by TCRdb on the 5' RACE reads, yielding one entry per CDR3 protein. The sample lists about 640,000 distinct CDR3 sequences, roughly three fifths occurring once. The source of the sample is a study of blood T cells in healthy people across ages. Overall study results and limits: When one million T cells were used, diversity estimates were thought to be underestimates.

Sequencing was carried out using blood. The genes are TRBV15 and TRBJ1-5; D possibly corresponds to TRBD1 (5 bases). This clonotype was obtained from a man aged 55 to 70 in good health. For the CDR3, the DNA is TGTGCCACCAGCAGAGATCGGGGGGGTCAGCCCCAGCATTTT. As protein: CATSRDRGGQPQHF.